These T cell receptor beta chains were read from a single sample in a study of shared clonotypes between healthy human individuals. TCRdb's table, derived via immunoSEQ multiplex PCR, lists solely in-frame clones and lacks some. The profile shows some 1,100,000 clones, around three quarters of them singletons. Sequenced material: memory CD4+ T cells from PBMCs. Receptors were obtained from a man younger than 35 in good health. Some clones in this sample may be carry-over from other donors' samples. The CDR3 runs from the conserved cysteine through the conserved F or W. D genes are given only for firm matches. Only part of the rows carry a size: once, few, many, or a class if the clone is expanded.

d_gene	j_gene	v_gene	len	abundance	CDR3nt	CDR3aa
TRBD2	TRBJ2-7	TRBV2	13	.	TGTGCCAGCACACGGGAGGCCAACTACGAGCAGTACTTC	CASTREANYEQYF
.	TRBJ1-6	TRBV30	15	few	TGTGCCTGGAGGAACTCGGGGGGGACCAATTCACCCCTCCACTTT	CAWRNSGGTNSPLHF
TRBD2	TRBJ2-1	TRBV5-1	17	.	TGCGCCAGCAGCTACGGACTAGCGGCAACGACCTACAATGAGCAGTTCTTC	CASSYGLAATTYNEQFF
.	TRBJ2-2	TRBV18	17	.	TGTGCCAGCTCACCACCGCCGATACAGCCGAACACCGGGGAGCTGTTTTTT	CASSPPPIQPNTGELFF
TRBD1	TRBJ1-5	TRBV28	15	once	TGTGCCAGCAGGGAAGGCAGGGGGTTCGATCAGCCCCAGCATTTT	CASREGRGFDQPQHF
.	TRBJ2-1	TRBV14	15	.	TGTGCCAGCAGCCGCGGCGGGGTAATTTACAATGAGCAGTTCTTC	CASSRGGVIYNEQFF
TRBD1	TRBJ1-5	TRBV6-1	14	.	TGTGCCAGCAGTGACAACAGGGGTCGCCAGCCCCAGCATTTT	CASSDNRGRQPQHF
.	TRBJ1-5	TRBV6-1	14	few	TGTGCCAGCAGTGGACAGGTCGAAAATCAGCCCCAGCATTTT	CASSGQVENQPQHF
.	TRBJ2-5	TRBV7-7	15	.	TGTGCCAGCAGCAAGGGGAGACTAAGTGGAGAGACCCAGTACTTC	CASSKGRLSGETQYF
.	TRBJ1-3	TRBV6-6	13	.	TGTGCCAGCAGGAGGACGCATGGAAACGCCATATATTTT	CASRRTHGNAIYF
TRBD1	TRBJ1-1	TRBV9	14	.	TGTGCCAGCAGCGCTGGGACAGGGAACACTGAAGCTTTCTTT	CASSAGTGNTEAFF
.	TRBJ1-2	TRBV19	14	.	TGTGCCAGTAGGACCGGAGGAGCTGGCTATGGCTACACCTTC	CASRTGGAGYGYTF
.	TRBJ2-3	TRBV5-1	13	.	TGCGCCAGCAGCCCGGGGACTCTCGATACGCAGTATTTT	CASSPGTLDTQYF
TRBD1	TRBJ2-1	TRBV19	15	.	TGTGCCAGTAGTGACCGGGACAGGGCAAAGGATGAGCAGTTCTTC	CASSDRDRAKDEQFF
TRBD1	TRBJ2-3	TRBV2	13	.	TGTGCCAGCAGTGGACAGGGGGCAGATACGCAGTATTTT	CASSGQGADTQYF
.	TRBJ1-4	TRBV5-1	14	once	TGCGCCAGCAGCTTGGCCCGGACAAATGAAAAACTGTTTTTT	CASSLARTNEKLFF
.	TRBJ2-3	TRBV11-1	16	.	TGTGCCAGCAGCTTTACCAAGCAAGCCTCGGTGGGTACGCAGTATTTT	CASSFTKQASVGTQYF
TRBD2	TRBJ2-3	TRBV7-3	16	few	TGTGCCAGCAGCTTAATGGCTAGCGGGAGCACAGATACGCAGTATTTT	CASSLMASGSTDTQYF